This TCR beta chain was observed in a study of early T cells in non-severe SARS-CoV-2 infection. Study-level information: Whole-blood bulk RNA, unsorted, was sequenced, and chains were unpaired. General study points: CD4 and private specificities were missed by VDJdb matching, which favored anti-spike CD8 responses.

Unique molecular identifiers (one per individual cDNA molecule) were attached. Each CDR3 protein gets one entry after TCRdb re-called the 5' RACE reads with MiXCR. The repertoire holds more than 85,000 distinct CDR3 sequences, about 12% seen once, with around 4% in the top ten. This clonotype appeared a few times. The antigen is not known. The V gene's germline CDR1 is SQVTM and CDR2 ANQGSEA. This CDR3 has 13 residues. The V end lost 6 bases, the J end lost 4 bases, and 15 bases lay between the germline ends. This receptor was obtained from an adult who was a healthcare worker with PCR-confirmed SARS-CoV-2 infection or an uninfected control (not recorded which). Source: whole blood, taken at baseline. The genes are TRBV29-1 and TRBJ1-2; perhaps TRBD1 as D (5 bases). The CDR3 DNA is TGCAGCGTGTCGGGACGTGACGTCTATGGCTACACCTTC. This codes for CSVSGRDVYGYTF. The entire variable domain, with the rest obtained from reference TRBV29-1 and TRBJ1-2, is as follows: SAVISQKPSRDICQRGTSLTIQCQVDSQVTMMFWYRQQPGQSLTLIATANQGSEATYESGFVIDKFPISRPNLTFSTLTVSNMSPEDSSIYLCSVSGRDVYGYTFGSGTRLTVV.